This TCR beta chain is drawn from a study of shared clonotypes between healthy human individuals. Comment on this clone: The antigen is not known.

V lost 0 bases, J lost 3 bases, and 12 bases lay in between. The CDR3 covers 15 residues. Germline CDR1 and CDR2: SGHDT and YYEEEE. Sorted-subset replicate PCRs used roughly 210 ng of genomic DNA. This amount corresponded to approximately 30,000 T cell genomes. The protocol was immunoSEQ multiplex PCR, while the TCRdb copy is restricted to in-frame clones and leaves out a portion. Altogether over 75,000 clones are present, approximately 70% being singletons, with the ten largest covering roughly 52%. Study-wide results and caveats: Unshared clonotypes carried lower generation probabilities than those common to all four donors.

The sample taken for sequencing was memory CD8+ T cells sorted from blood. Subset reported: CD45RO+ cells pooled with CCR7-negative TemRA cells. V gene TRBV5-6 combines with J gene TRBJ1-2, with D perhaps matching TRBD1 (6 bases). This receptor was taken from a man aged 25 to 40 in good health. The CDR3 DNA is TGTGCCAGCAGCTTGGTATGGGCAGGGGACTATGGCTACACCTTC. This sequence encodes CASSLVWAGDYGYTF.